These T cell receptor beta chains were read from a single sample in a study of T cell repertoires in cytomegalovirus infection. One entry per CDR3 protein results from TCRdb running MiXCR on the reads. The profile shows about 490,000 distinct CDR3 sequences, about 11% of them singletons. Sequenced: PBMCs. All receptors derive from a human donor in good health (CMV status not recorded). Some clones in this sample may be carry-over from other donors' samples. Both conserved end residues are part of each CDR3. The D gene is left open where the match is weak. Clone size is not always given. Where it is, it says once, few, many or a class for expanded clones.

j_gene | abundance | v_gene | d_gene | CDR3nt | CDR3aa
TRBJ1-4 | few | TRBV7-9 | NA | TGTGCCAGCAGCGCCTCTACAGGTCCTGCTGAAAAACTGTTTTTT | CASSASTGPAEKLFF
TRBJ2-1 | many | TRBV24-1 | TRBD2 | TGTGCCACCAGTGATTTTGGAGTAGCGGGAGGGCCTCACAATGAGCAGTTCTTC | CATSDFGVAGGPHNEQFF
TRBJ1-2 | many | TRBV7-6 | NA | TGTGCCAGCAGCTTAGGGCGTGTCAGGGTGTTAGAAGGCTACACCTTC | CASSLGRVRVLEGYTF
TRBJ1-4 | NA | TRBV20-1 | NA | TGCAGTGCTAGAGGGGACTCGGAGGAAAAACTGTTTTTT | CSARGDSEEKLFF
TRBJ2-7 | NA | TRBV7-2 | NA | TGTGCCAGCAGCCCCCTGGCACGGGGGACCTACGAGCAGTACTTC | CASSPLARGTYEQYF
TRBJ2-7 | NA | TRBV29-1 | NA | TGCAACGTTGAAGAGGACTTGGAACTTCAGTACTTC | CNVEEDLELQYF
TRBJ1-1 | NA | TRBV28 | NA | TGTGCCAGCAGTCCCCGGGCCAACCGAGCCACTGAAGCTTTCTTT | CASSPRANRATEAFF
TRBJ2-3 | many | TRBV12-3/TRBV12-4 | TRBD1 | TGTGCCAGCAGTTTCGGACAGGGGCCCACAGATACGCAGTATTTT | CASSFGQGPTDTQYF
TRBJ2-4 | few | TRBV2 | NA | TGTGCCAGCAGGACAGGAGGCGAAAACATTCAGTACTTC | CASRTGGENIQYF
TRBJ2-7 | few | TRBV5-1 | TRBD2 | TGCGCCAGCAGCTTGGGGACTAGCGGGAGCCTAAGGCACTACGAGCAGTACTTC | CASSLGTSGSLRHYEQYF
TRBJ2-3 | many | TRBV28 | NA | TGTGCCACCCTGTGGGGGATCAAAGATACGCAGTATTTT | CATLWGIKDTQYF
TRBJ2-1 | few | TRBV2 | TRBD1 | TGTGCCAGCAGTGTAGACAGGGGGAACTACAATGAGCAGTTCTTC | CASSVDRGNYNEQFF
TRBJ2-5 | NA | TRBV11-3 | NA | TGTGCCAGCAGCAGGGGGGTTGGGGAGACCCAGTACTTC | CASSRGVGETQYF
TRBJ2-7 | many | TRBV5-1 | TRBD1 | TGCGCCAGCAGCCGGAGTGGACAGGCGACCCCCTACGAGCAGTACTTC | CASSRSGQATPYEQYF
TRBJ2-1 | few | TRBV5-1 | NA | TGCGCCAGCAGCTTGGCTTCAGGGAGTCCCTCCTACAATGAGCAGTTCTTC | CASSLASGSPSYNEQFF
TRBJ2-3 | many | TRBV5-1 | NA | TGCGCCAGCAGCTCCTTGGGGGAAAGCACAGATACGCAGTATTTT | CASSSLGESTDTQYF
TRBJ2-2 | NA | TRBV28 | TRBD2 | TGTGCCAGCAGACCGGGACTAGCGGGAGGATTGAACACCGGGGAGCTGTTTTTT | CASRPGLAGGLNTGELFF
TRBJ1-1 | many | TRBV7-3 | TRBD1 | TGTGCCAGCAAGGAAGACAGGGAAACTGAAGCTTTCTTT | CASKEDRETEAFF
TRBJ2-7 | many | TRBV12-3/TRBV12-4 | TRBD1 | TGTGCCAGCAGTTCGGACAGGGCCTACGAGCAGTACTTC | CASSSDRAYEQYF
TRBJ1-1 | NA | TRBV7-3 | NA | TGTGCCAGCAGCGTTAAGGGTATGAACACTAAAGCTTTCTTT | CASSVKGMNTKAFF
TRBJ2-1 | NA | TRBV7-6 | NA | TGTGCCAGCAGCTTTAGCCGCGTATTGGGGAATGAGCAGTTCTTC | CASSFSRVLGNEQFF
TRBJ2-1 | many | TRBV7-9 | TRBD2 | TGTGCCAGCAGCTTAGGATCCCTAGCGGGGGGGCCTTTGGATGAGCAGTTCTTC | CASSLGSLAGGPLDEQFF
TRBJ2-1 | NA | TRBV29-1 | NA | TGCAGCGTCCATCTACAGGGTTATGAGCAGTTCTTC | CSVHLQGYEQFF
TRBJ2-3 | many | TRBV6-2/TRBV6-3 | NA | TGTGCCAGCAGTTACTCGAAAGGTCAGCGCACAGATACGCAGTATTTT | CASSYSKGQRTDTQYF
TRBJ2-7 | few | TRBV9 | NA | TGTGCCAGCAGCGTAGGAGGTGGGGGTAGCTCCTACGAGCAGTACTTC | CASSVGGGGSSYEQYF
TRBJ1-6 | NA | TRBV10-3 | NA | TGTGCCATCAGGGAAGGGGGGTTTAATTCACCCCTCCACTTT | CAIREGGFNSPLHF
TRBJ2-5 | many | TRBV20-1 | TRBD2 | TGCAGTGCTAGAGATGGGGCGGGAGTTGGAGAGACCCAGTACTTC | CSARDGAGVGETQYF
TRBJ1-2 | many | TRBV5-4 | NA | TGTGCCAGCAGCCGGACAGAGAGCTATGGCTACACCTTC | CASSRTESYGYTF
TRBJ1-1 | NA | TRBV6-5 | NA | TGTGCCAGCACCTGGAGATCTTCAGTGAACACTGAAGCTTTCTTT | CASTWRSSVNTEAFF
TRBJ1-2 | NA | TRBV5-1 | NA | TGCGCCAGCAGCTTGGCAGGGATTGATGGCTACACCTTC | CASSLAGIDGYTF
TRBJ2-1 | few | TRBV18 | NA | TGTGCCAGCTCAAATTGGGACACCACGGACAATGAGCAGTTCTTC | CASSNWDTTDNEQFF
TRBJ2-1 | many | TRBV6-1 | TRBD2 | TGTGCCAGCAGTGACCCGGGACTAGCGGCGGAGGGGCAGTTCTTC | CASSDPGLAAEGQFF